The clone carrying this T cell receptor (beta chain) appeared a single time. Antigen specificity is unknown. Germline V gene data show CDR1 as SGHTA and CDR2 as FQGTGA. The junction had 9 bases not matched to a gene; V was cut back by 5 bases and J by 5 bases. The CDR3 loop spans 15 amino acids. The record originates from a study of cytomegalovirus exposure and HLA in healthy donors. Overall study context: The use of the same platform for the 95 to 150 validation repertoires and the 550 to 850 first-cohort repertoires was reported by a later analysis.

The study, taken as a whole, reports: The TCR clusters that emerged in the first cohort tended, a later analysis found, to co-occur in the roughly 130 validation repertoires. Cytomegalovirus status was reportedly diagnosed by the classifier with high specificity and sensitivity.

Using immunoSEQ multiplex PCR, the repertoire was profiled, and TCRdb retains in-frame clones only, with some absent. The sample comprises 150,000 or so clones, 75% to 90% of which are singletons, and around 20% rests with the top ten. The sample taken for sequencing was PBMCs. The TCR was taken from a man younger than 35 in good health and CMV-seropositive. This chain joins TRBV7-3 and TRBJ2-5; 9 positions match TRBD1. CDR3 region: CASSPDRGTRETQYF. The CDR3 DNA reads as TGTGCCAGCAGCCCGGACAGGGGTACAAGGGAGACCCAGTACTTC.